These 10 T cell receptor beta chains share one sample of origin, sequenced in a study of T cell repertoires in cytomegalovirus infection. Their antigens remain unidentified. TCRdb called the reads again in MiXCR, with one record for every CDR3 protein. The profile shows hundreds of thousands of distinct CDR3 sequences, approximately 33% of them singletons. The sample was cultured PBMCs, taken from culture after CMV antigen stimulation. Source of these receptors: a human donor in good health (CMV status not recorded). Some clones in this sample may be carry-over from other donors' samples.

The chain is built from TRBV6-5 and TRBJ1-1, with D possibly TRBD1 on 5 matching bases. The V gene lost 6 bases and the J gene lost 3 bases, with 23 bases spanning the gap. The CDR3 contains 17 residues. Germline values: CDR1 MNHEY, CDR2 SVGAGI. As DNA, the CDR3 is TGTGCCAGCAGCTTTCTTCGGGGGAGAAAATCGGACACTGAAGCTTTCTTT. This gives the protein CASSFLRGRKSDTEAFF.

This clonotype occurred a few times. V is TRBV4-3 and J is TRBJ2-3; a weak D match, TRBD1 (6 bases). This CDR3 is built from 16 residues. Trimming pared 1 base from V and 5 bases from J, leaving 16 bases between. CDR1 is LGHNA, CDR2 YSLEER, per germline. The DNA for the CDR3 is TGCGCCAGCAGCCAAGGAAGTGGGGGCAAGGGAGATACGCAGTATTTT. As protein: CASSQGSGGKGDTQYF.

The rearrangement uses TRBV20-1 and TRBJ2-5; D gene ambiguous. V shed 6 bases and J shed 7 bases, with 12 bases lying between them. Per germline, CDR1 DFQATT and CDR2 SNEGSKA (reference sequence). The CDR3 extends over 11 amino acids. This CDR3 is CSASFVGTQYF. DNA of the CDR3: TGCAGTGCCAGTTTTGTCGGGACCCAGTACTTC.

V usage is TRBV11-2 and J usage is TRBJ2-1; tentative D call: TRBD2 (5 bases). Trimming shortened V by 5 bases and J by 7 bases, and 12 bases separated the two germline ends. This CDR3 is 13 amino acids long. CDR1 and CDR2 (germline): SGHAT, FQNNGV. Here the CDR3 reads CASSPIGLNEQFF. The CDR3, as DNA: TGTGCCAGCAGCCCAATCGGACTGAATGAGCAGTTCTTC. The full variable domain, with the rest looked up from reference TRBV11-2 and TRBJ2-1, is EAGVAQSPRYKIIEKRQSVAFWCNPISGHATLYWYQQILGQGPKLLIQFQNNGVVDDSQLPKDRFSAERLKGVDSTLKIQPAKLEDSAVYLCASSPIGLNEQFFGPGTRLTVL.

The V call is TRBV2, the J call TRBJ1-1; the D gene is possibly TRBD1 (6 bases). Trimming pared 3 bases from V and 0 bases from J, leaving 8 bases between. The CDR3 contains 14 residues. The germline gives CDR1 SNHLY, CDR2 FYNNEI. The CDR3 DNA follows: TGTGCCAGCAGTGAGGACAGAGTGAACACTGAAGCTTTCTTT. Protein: CASSEDRVNTEAFF.

The chain joins TRBV6-8 to TRBJ1-6, with D perhaps matching TRBD1 (5 bases). The V end lost 5 bases, the J end lost 0 bases, and 17 bases lay between the germline ends. The germline gives CDR1 MNHGY, CDR2 SAAAGT. The length of the CDR3 is 18 residues. The CDR3 bases are TGTGCCAGCAGTGGGGCTGAAGGGTCCTCCTCCTATAATTCACCCCTCCACTTT. It codes for CASSGAEGSSSYNSPLHF.

This clonotype was picked up many times. The rearrangement joins TRBV7-2 to TRBJ1-5; no firm D call. There are 13 residues in the CDR3. V lost 8 bases and J lost 4, with 12 bases in between. Germline V gene sequence: CDR1 SGHTA, CDR2 FQGNSA. As DNA, the CDR3 is TGTGCCAGCGGCGCCGGGCTAAATCAGCCCCAGCATTTT. Encoded protein: CASGAGLNQPQHF.

The chain employs TRBV7-2 and TRBJ1-4; D remains ambiguous. Germline loops: CDR1 SGHTA, CDR2 FQGNSA. The CDR3 consists of 13 residues. V was pared by 1 base and J by 8 bases, with 8 bases between. CDR3 amino acids: CASSLENGEKLFF. DNA of the CDR3: TGTGCCAGCAGCTTAGAGAATGGAGAAAAACTGTTTTTT.

This chain joins TRBV27 and TRBJ2-1; TRBD2 matches at 14 bases. Trimming cost V 6 bases and J 7 bases; bases outside gene matches: 5. The germline gives CDR1 MNHEY, CDR2 SMNVEV (reference sequence). The CDR3 is 15 amino acids. CDR3 DNA sequence: TGTGCCAGCAGCTTCGGGACTAGCGGGAGTAATGAGCAGTTCTTC. The encoded protein is CASSFGTSGSNEQFF.

This clonotype has just a few counts. V usage is TRBV7-6 and J usage is TRBJ1-3, with D maybe TRBD1 (5 bases). The V and J ends lost 5 bases and 0 bases respectively, with 14 bases between them. Germline V gene sequence: CDR1 SGHVS, CDR2 FNYEAQ. The CDR3 extends over 16 amino acids. DNA of the CDR3: TGTGCCAGCAGCCCGGCGGCGGGGCGCTCTGGAAACACCATATATTTT. Translating gives CASSPAAGRSGNTIYF.